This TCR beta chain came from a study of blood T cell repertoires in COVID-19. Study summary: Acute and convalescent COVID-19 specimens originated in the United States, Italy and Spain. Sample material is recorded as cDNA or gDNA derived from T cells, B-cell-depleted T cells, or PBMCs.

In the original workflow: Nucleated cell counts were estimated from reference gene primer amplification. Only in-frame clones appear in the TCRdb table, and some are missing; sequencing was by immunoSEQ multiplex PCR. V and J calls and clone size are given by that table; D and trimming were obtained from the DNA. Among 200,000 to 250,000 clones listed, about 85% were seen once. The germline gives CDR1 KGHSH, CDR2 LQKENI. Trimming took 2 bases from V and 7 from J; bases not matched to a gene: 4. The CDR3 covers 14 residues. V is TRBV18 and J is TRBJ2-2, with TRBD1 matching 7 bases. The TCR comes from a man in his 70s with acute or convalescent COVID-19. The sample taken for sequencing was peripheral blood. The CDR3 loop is CASSPRGQDGELFF. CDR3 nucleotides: TGTGCCAGCTCACCAAGGGGGCAGGACGGGGAGCTGTTTTTT.